This passage covers 20 T cell receptor beta chains from one sample sequenced in a study of blood T cell repertoires in COVID-19. Some clones are missing from TCRdb's copy, which holds only in-frame ones; the method was immunoSEQ multiplex PCR. The sample yields just under 60,000 clones, roughly 80% seen once. Material for sequencing was peripheral blood. These TCRs come from a human donor in a cohort sampled during active COVID-19.

This clone occurred once. The chain uses TRBV7-9 and TRBJ2-6; 7 bases agree with TRBD1. CDR1 is SEHNR and CDR2 is FQNEAQ in the germline V gene (reference sequence). The CDR3 contains 15 residues. V was clipped by 8 bases and J by 2 bases; unmatched bases: 6. The CDR3 is CASPLGGAGANVLTF. Here the CDR3 DNA reads TGTGCCAGCCCCTTAGGGGGCGCTGGGGCCAACGTCCTGACTTTC.

The chain links TRBV6-5 to TRBJ1-2; TRBD1 matches at 7 bases. Trimming cost V 9 bases and J 2 bases; bases outside gene matches: 6. This CDR3 is 13 amino acids long. The germline gives CDR1 MNHEY, CDR2 SVGAGI. CDR3: CASGGQRNYGYTF. The CDR3 DNA follows: TGTGCCAGTGGGGGACAGCGAAACTATGGCTACACCTTC.

In its sample, this clone was seen a few times. The chain joins TRBV19 to TRBJ2-2, with D hard to call. The germline V and J ends were trimmed by 3 bases and 5 bases, with 10 bases remaining between them. Per germline, CDR1 LNHDA and CDR2 SQIVND (reference sequence). The CDR3 loop spans 14 amino acids. The CDR3 loop reads CASSMLVSTGELFF. The CDR3 DNA reads as TGTGCCAGTAGTATGTTAGTCTCGACCGGGGAGCTGTTTTTT.

V usage is TRBV3-1 (or the pseudogene TRBV3-2) and J usage is TRBJ2-6; possibly TRBD2 for D (5 bases). The CDR3 has 18 amino acids. The V end lost 4 bases, the J end lost 0 bases, and 16 bases lay between the germline ends. From germline, CDR1 is LGHDT and CDR2 YNNKEL (reference sequence). The CDR3 nucleotides are TGTGCCAGCAGCCGTAGACCCTCAGCGGTCTCTGGGGCCAACGTCCTGACTTTC. Translated, it gives CASSRRPSAVSGANVLTF.

In this sample, this clone turned up once. CDR3 sequence: CASSLEPGRRGTGELFF. The CDR3 coding sequence is TGTGCCAGCAGCTTAGAGCCCGGGAGGAGGGGCACCGGGGAGCTGTTTTTT. This rearrangement joins TRBV11-2 to TRBJ2-2; TRBD2 matches 7 bases. The germline CDR1 and CDR2 sequences are SGHAT and FQNNGV. The V and J ends lost 0 bases and 4 bases, in that order; junction bases with no gene match: 8. CDR3 length: 17 residues.

CDR3 nucleotide sequence: TGTGCCAGCAGCTCCCCATTCGTCCGGGAGGACGGGGAGCTGTTTTTT. Translating gives CASSSPFVREDGELFF. The V call is TRBV7-6, the J call TRBJ2-2; 7 bases are shared with TRBD2. The germline V gene has CDR1 SGHVS and CDR2 FNYEAQ. This CDR3 has 16 residues. The V and J ends lost 4 bases and 7 bases, in that order; junction bases with no gene match: 12. Filled out from reference TRBV7-6 and TRBJ2-2, the complete variable domain reads GAGVSQSPRYKVTKRGQDVALRCDPISGHVSLYWYRQALGQGPEFLTYFNYEAQQDKSGLPNDRFSAERPEGSISTLTIQRTEQRDSAMYRCASSSPFVREDGELFFGEGSRLTVL.

The rearrangement joins TRBV10-3 to TRBJ2-5; maybe TRBD1 (5 bases). The CDR3 covers 15 residues. The V gene lost 4 bases and the J gene lost 7 bases, with 19 bases spanning the gap. The germline V gene has CDR1 ENHRY and CDR2 SYGVKD. Here the CDR3 DNA reads TGTGCCATCAGTGGGGGCGGCCTGCTGGAATGGACCCAGTACTTC. Amino acid sequence: CAISGGGLLEWTQYF.

This CDR3 reads CASSEGVRPNEKLFF. In nucleotides, the CDR3 is TGTGCCAGCAGTGAAGGGGTCAGGCCGAATGAAAAACTGTTTTTT. The chain has TRBV6-1 and TRBJ1-4, with D hard to call. Trimming left V 1 base short and J 5 bases short, with 11 bases between. The CDR3 runs to 15 residues. Germline V gene lookup returns CDR1 MNHNS and CDR2 SASEGT.

This chain uses TRBV25-1 with TRBJ2-2; maybe TRBD1 (6 bases). CDR3 length: 15 residues. Germline V CDR1 and CDR2: MGHDK, SYGVNS. V was pared by 1 base and J by 3 bases, with 9 bases between. The DNA of the CDR3 is TGTGCCAGCAGTGAATTGGGGGCAGACACCGGGGAGCTGTTTTTT. It yields the protein CASSELGADTGELFF.

This clone was recorded once. The J gene is TRBJ2-7, the V gene TRBV6-5; 10 bases match TRBD2. V lost 8 bases, J lost 4 bases, and 8 bases stayed unmatched. CDR1 is MNHEY and CDR2 is SVGAGI in the germline V gene. The CDR3 has 14 residues. Here the CDR3 reads CASSGLAETYEQYF. The DNA of the CDR3 is TGTGCCAGCTCCGGACTAGCGGAAACATACGAGCAGTACTTC.

This chain links TRBV7-2 with TRBJ2-1, with 7 bases matching TRBD2. Per germline, CDR1 SGHTA and CDR2 FQGNSA. The CDR3 sequence is 16 residues long. The V segment lost 5 bases and the J segment 6 bases; nucleotides outside the gene matches: 13. In nucleotides, the CDR3 is TGTGCCAGCAGCCCCGGCGGGAGACCCGTCTCCAATGAGCAGTTCTTC. It is translated as CASSPGGRPVSNEQFF.

The chain carries TRBV27 and TRBJ2-5, with unresolved D. The CDR3 contains 13 residues. CDR1 and CDR2 (germline): MNHEY, SMNVEV (reference sequence). V was cut by 7 bases and J by 4 bases, with 13 bases left in between. CDR3 nucleotides: TGTGCCAGCACCTCCCGCCTAGGAGAGACCCAGTACTTC. It is translated as CASTSRLGETQYF.

The genes are TRBV3-1 (or the pseudogene TRBV3-2) and TRBJ1-4, with D tentatively TRBD1 (5 bases). The CDR3 is 16 amino acids. With 2 bases removed from V and 2 bases from J, the gap between germline ends came to 12 bases. CDR1 and CDR2 (germline): LGHDT, YNNKEL (reference sequence). The CDR3 bases are TGTGCCAGCAGCCAATTTCTACAGGCGACTAATGAAAAACTGTTTTTT. Amino acid sequence: CASSQFLQATNEKLFF.

The chain combines TRBV7-8 with TRBJ1-1; no clear D gene. The germline V and J ends were trimmed by 3 bases and 0 bases, with 11 bases remaining between them. The CDR3 extends over 15 amino acids. CDR1 and CDR2 from the germline V gene are SGHVS and FQNEAQ. The DNA of the CDR3 is TGTGCCAGCAGCTTGGGAGGGCGACTGAACACTGAAGCTTTCTTT. Protein: CASSLGGRLNTEAFF.

V and J are TRBV3-1 (or the pseudogene TRBV3-2) and TRBJ2-3, with D possibly being TRBD1 (5 bases). Germline values: CDR1 LGHDT, CDR2 YNNKEL (reference sequence). CDR3 length: 15 amino acids. V shed 2 bases and J shed 0 bases, with 9 bases lying between them. For the CDR3, the DNA is TGTGCCAGCAGCCAATGGACACAGAGCACAGATACGCAGTATTTT. Translation: CASSQWTQSTDTQYF.

The V call is TRBV7-2, the J call TRBJ2-3; no clear D gene. Germline V lookup: CDR1 SGHTA, CDR2 FQGNSA. This CDR3 comprises 12 residues. V was cut by 6 bases and J by 3 bases, with 7 bases left in between. The DNA for the CDR3 is TGTGCCAGCAGTCCACGGACAGATACGCAGTATTTT. Its protein product is CASSPRTDTQYF. The full variable domain, in which reference TRBV7-2 and TRBJ2-3 provide the parts outside the CDR3, is GAGVSQSPSNKVTEKGKDVELRCDPISGHTALYWYRQSLGQGLEFLIYFQGNSAPDKSGLPSDRFSAERTGGSVSTLTIQRTQQEDSAVYLCASSPRTDTQYFGPGTRLTVL.

The sample holds a few counts of this clone. DNA of the CDR3: TGTGCCAGCATGACGGCGGTCGACTATGGCTACACCTTC. Residues: CASMTAVDYGYTF. The rearrangement links TRBV28 to TRBJ1-2; no clear D. The CDR3 is made up of 13 amino acids. Per the germline V gene, CDR1 is MDHEN and CDR2 is SYDVKM. V lost 7 bases and J lost 3, with 12 bases in between.

The rearrangement links TRBV7-9 to TRBJ2-5; D ambiguous. V was clipped by 1 base and J by 6 bases, with 12 bases between them. This CDR3 spans 14 amino acids. The germline V gene encodes CDR1 SEHNR and CDR2 FQNEAQ (reference sequence). The CDR3 DNA reads TGTGCCAGCAGCTTAGTTGACACGATGAAGACCCAGTACTTC. Protein product: CASSLVDTMKTQYF.

This chain connects TRBV7-9 to TRBJ2-1; the match to TRBD1 covers 7 bases. Germline V CDR1 and CDR2: SEHNR, FQNEAQ (reference sequence). CDR3 length: 15 amino acids. After removal of 5 bases from V and 5 bases from J, the junction contained 9 bases not matched to a gene. The CDR3 is CASSLEGAVDNEQFF. In DNA form, the CDR3 reads TGTGCCAGCAGCCTCGAGGGGGCTGTCGACAATGAGCAGTTCTTC. The full variable domain, with the rest looked up from reference TRBV7-9 and TRBJ2-1, is DTGVSQNPRHKITKRGQNVTFRCDPISEHNRLYWYRQTLGQGPEFLTYFQNEAQLEKSRLLSDRFSAERPKGSFSTLEIQRTEQGDSAMYLCASSLEGAVDNEQFFGPGTRLTVL.

The rearrangement joins TRBV5-1 to TRBJ1-4; 9 nucleotides match TRBD1. The trim removed 3 bases at V and 7 bases at J, leaving 4 bases unmatched. Germline V CDR1 and CDR2: SGHRS, YFSETQ. This CDR3 spans 14 amino acids. The DNA for the CDR3 is TGCGCCAGCAGCTCCGGGACAGGGAGTGAAAAACTGTTTTTT. Protein product: CASSSGTGSEKLFF.